Below, 25 T cell receptor beta chains from the same sample are listed, as sequenced in a study of cytomegalovirus exposure and HLA in healthy donors. The PCR made use of 60 Vbeta and 13 Jbeta primers. The data were produced by immunoSEQ multiplex PCR, yet TCRdb's version contains in-frame clones alone and is incomplete. Among tens of thousands of clones, around three quarters were seen once, and the ten largest hold around 8.1%. The specimen sequenced was PBMCs. These receptor sequences come from a man aged 30 to 45 in good health and CMV-seropositive.

This clone was seen a few times. The chain joins TRBV2 to TRBJ1-6; D is undetermined. There are 12 residues in the CDR3. Trimming took off 7 bases at V and 5 bases at J, with 6 bases between the two ends. CDR1 is SNHLY, CDR2 FYNNEI, per germline. CDR3 DNA: TGTGCCAGCATACAGAATAATTCACCCCTCCACTTT. Protein product: CASIQNNSPLHF.

This clone showed up just a few times. CDR3 amino acids: CASSLGGTGPYNEQFF. The CDR3 bases are TGTGCCAGCAGCTTGGGCGGGACAGGGCCTTACAATGAGCAGTTCTTC. The genes are TRBV5-5 and TRBJ2-1, with 9 bases fitting TRBD1. Germline lookup yields CDR1 SGHKS and CDR2 YYEKEE (reference sequence). The CDR3 consists of 16 residues. The J segment lost 4 bases and the V segment lost 0 bases, leaving 5 bases of the junction unmatched.

This chain joins TRBV5-6 and TRBJ2-3, with TRBD1 as a possible D gene (7 bases). CDR3 length: 16 amino acids. Germline V gene data show CDR1 as SGHDT and CDR2 as YYEEEE. V lost 4 bases, J lost 2 bases, and 17 bases lay in between. The CDR3 DNA reads as TGTGCCAGCAGCGGGGGGACAGTTCCTTCCACAGATACGCAGTATTTT. Its translation is CASSGGTVPSTDTQYF.

With respect to this clone: The junction departs from the called germline gene at one end, perhaps through a read error. CDR3 amino acids: CSSSLGQINSPLHF. CDR3 bases: TGTTCCAGCAGCCTGGGACAGATTAATTCACCCCTCCACTTT. The chain is built from TRBV7-9 and TRBJ1-6, with 7 bases that match TRBD1. CDR1 and CDR2 (germline): SEHNR, FQNEAQ (reference sequence). The CDR3 length is 14 residues. The variable domain in full, completed from reference TRBV7-9 and TRBJ1-6, reads DTGVSQNPRHKITKRGQNVTFRCDPISEHNRLYWYRQTLGQGPEFLTYFQNEAQLEKSRLLSDRFSAERPKGSFSTLEIQRTEQGDSAMYLCSSSLGQINSPLHFGNGTRLTVT.

The chain is built from TRBV19 and TRBJ2-2, with D possibly matching TRBD2 (5 bases). V lost 10 bases and J lost 0, with 21 bases in between. Germline CDR1 is LNHDA and CDR2 is SQIVND (reference sequence). The CDR3 contains 17 residues. CDR3 protein: CATGERGTGPNTGELFF. As DNA, the CDR3 is TGTGCCACCGGGGAAAGAGGTACCGGGCCGAACACCGGGGAGCTGTTTTTT.

CDR3 sequence reads: CASSFGQISSVYGYTF. As DNA, the CDR3 is TGTGCCAGCAGCTTTGGGCAGATTAGTTCGGTCTATGGCTACACCTTC. J is TRBJ1-2 and V is TRBV7-9; no definite D call. The CDR3 has 16 amino acids. CDR1 is SEHNR, CDR2 FQNEAQ, per germline (reference sequence). V was pared by 3 bases and J by 4 bases, with 18 bases between.

This chain connects TRBV5-4 to TRBJ2-3; 7 bases agree with TRBD2. J lost 0 bases, V lost 3 bases, and 7 bases had no gene match. Germline V CDR1 and CDR2: SGHNT, YYREEE (reference sequence). The CDR3 has 16 residues. CDR3 residues: CASSYFSGSSTDTQYF. CDR3 nucleotides: TGTGCCAGCAGCTATTTTAGCGGGTCTAGCACAGATACGCAGTATTTT.

The chain has TRBV4-1 and TRBJ2-3; D might be TRBD2 (6 bases). The CDR3 consists of 14 residues. Trimming left V 3 bases short and J 13 bases short, with 20 bases between. CDR1 is MGHRA, CDR2 YSYEKL, per germline. In nucleotides, the CDR3 is TGCGCCAGCAGCCACGCGCTGGGACTCCTTACCAAGTATTTT. Its translation: CASSHALGLLTKYF.

The V call is TRBV5-1, the J call TRBJ2-7; 7 bases map to TRBD1. The junction had 3 bases not matched to a gene; V was cut back by 0 bases and J by 0 bases. CDR1 and CDR2 (germline): SGHRS, YFSETQ. The CDR3 is 15 residues long. CDR3 region: CASSLGTGTSYEQYF. CDR3 nucleotide sequence: TGCGCCAGCAGCTTGGGGACAGGAACCTCCTACGAGCAGTACTTC.

This sequence joins TRBV6-5 and TRBJ1-1; no definite D call. CDR1 MNHEY and CDR2 SVGAGI come from the germline V gene. This CDR3 has 15 residues. Deletions cut 6 bases from V and 4 bases from J, with 18 bases between. The CDR3 spells CASSQLFSTGTEAFF. CDR3 coding DNA: TGTGCCAGCAGCCAACTTTTCTCAACGGGCACTGAAGCTTTCTTT.

The chain is built from TRBV29-1 and TRBJ2-7; TRBD1 matches 7 bases. Germline V CDR1 and CDR2: SQVTM, ANQGSEA. CDR3 size: 14 residues. Trimming removed 5 bases from V and 5 bases from J; junction bases left unmatched: 12. For the CDR3, the DNA is TGCAGCGTTTCCCGGACAGGACCCCCCAACGAGCAGTACTTC. It specifies CSVSRTGPPNEQYF.

The chain uses TRBV7-3 and TRBJ2-2; D ambiguous. Trimming cost V 2 bases and J 4 bases, with 11 bases left between them. This CDR3 has 15 amino acids. CDR1 and CDR2 (germline): SGHTA, FQGTGA. The CDR3 spells CASSLFHTITGELFF. In nucleotides, the CDR3 is TGTGCCAGCAGCTTATTTCACACGATCACCGGGGAGCTGTTTTTT.

This chain joins TRBV19 and TRBJ1-1, with D possibly being TRBD1 (5 bases). V was shortened by 4 bases and J by 0 bases, with 12 bases between the two germline ends. Per germline, CDR1 LNHDA and CDR2 SQIVND (reference sequence). There are 15 residues in the CDR3. CDR3 region: CASSSSRAMNTEAFF. For the CDR3, the DNA is TGTGCCAGTAGTAGCAGCAGGGCCATGAACACTGAAGCTTTCTTT.

Remarks on this clone: An end of the junction differs from the germline gene, which may be a read error. The chain links TRBV7-9 to TRBJ2-7; tentatively, D is TRBD1 (5 bases). The CDR3 has 14 amino acids. CDR1 is SEHNR and CDR2 is FQNEAQ in the germline V gene (reference sequence). The CDR3 sequence is CASSLAFQGSRVDF. CDR3 DNA: TGTGCCAGCAGCTTAGCGTTCCAGGGTTCAAGGGTAGACTTC.

This clone was counted between two and nine times. The genes are TRBV5-1 and TRBJ1-5; D might be TRBD1 (6 bases). V gave up 5 bases and J gave up 4 bases, with 16 bases separating them. CDR1 is SGHRS, CDR2 YFSETQ, per germline. The CDR3 is 15 amino acids. The CDR3 reads CASSSEGEGNQPQHF. The CDR3 DNA reads TGCGCCAGCAGTTCCGAGGGGGAGGGTAATCAGCCCCAGCATTTT. Full variable domain (remainder filled in from reference TRBV5-1 and TRBJ1-5): KAGVTQTPRYLIKTRGQQVTLSCSPISGHRSVSWYQQTPGQGLQFLFEYFSETQRNKGNFPGRFSGRQFSNSRSEMNVSTLELGDSALYLCASSSEGEGNQPQHFGDGTRLSIL.

This clone was picked up a small number of times. The chain combines TRBV4-1 with TRBJ1-2; 7 bases fit TRBD1. After removal of 4 bases from V and 8 bases from J, the junction contained 7 bases not matched to a gene. Germline V lookup: CDR1 MGHRA, CDR2 YSYEKL. The CDR3 sequence is 13 residues long. The CDR3 reads CASSLWTGDGYTF. The CDR3 DNA sequence: TGCGCCAGCAGCCTCTGGACAGGTGACGGCTACACCTTC.

The gene calls are TRBV7-6 and TRBJ1-6, with 7 bases matching TRBD1. Germline CDR1 is SGHVS and CDR2 is FNYEAQ. The CDR3 loop spans 15 amino acids. With 4 bases clipped from V and 5 bases from J, the junction kept 5 bases outside the gene matches. DNA of the CDR3: TGTGCCAGCAGCTATACGGGACAGAATAATTCACCCCTCCACTTT. Amino acid sequence: CASSYTGQNNSPLHF.

This chain links TRBV7-3 with TRBJ2-5, with TRBD2 identical over 11 bases. Trimming at V came to 1 base and at J to 3 bases, leaving 4 bases not matched to a gene. Per germline, CDR1 SGHTA and CDR2 FQGTGA. This CDR3 is 16 amino acids long. The CDR3 DNA reads as TGTGCCAGCAGCTTAAGTAGCGGGGGGGTCGAAGAGACCCAGTACTTC. This encodes CASSLSSGGVEETQYF.

The chain recombines TRBV9 with TRBJ1-5, with 9 bases matching TRBD1. CDR1 and CDR2 from the germline V gene are SGDLS and YYNGEE. With 2 bases clipped from V and 2 bases from J, the junction kept 8 bases outside the gene matches. The CDR3 sequence is 17 residues long. The chain's CDR3 is CASSVGTGQGRNQPQHF. The CDR3 DNA is TGTGCCAGCAGCGTGGGGACAGGGCAGGGACGCAATCAGCCCCAGCATTTT.

The chain carries TRBV5-5 and TRBJ1-2, with TRBD1 matching over 8 bases. The CDR3 sequence is 16 residues long. Trimming took 3 bases from V and 4 from J; bases not matched to a gene: 11. The germline gives CDR1 SGHKS, CDR2 YYEKEE (reference sequence). The CDR3 nucleotides are TGTGCCAGCAGCTATCAAGGACAGGGCCTTGGCTATGGCTACACCTTC. It yields the protein CASSYQGQGLGYGYTF.

The chain recombines TRBV7-8 with TRBJ1-5; TRBD1 matches 8 bases. Germline CDR1 is SGHVS and CDR2 is FQNEAQ. The CDR3 contains 16 residues. Trimming cost V 0 bases and J 0 bases; bases outside gene matches: 1. CDR3: CASSLAGTGSNQPQHF. The DNA for the CDR3 is TGTGCCAGCAGCTTAGCGGGGACAGGTAGCAATCAGCCCCAGCATTTT.

The chain combines TRBV6-5 with TRBJ1-2; maybe TRBD1 (5 bases). The CDR3 contains 16 residues. Trimming removed 0 bases from V and 7 bases from J, with 18 bases in between. Germline-derived CDR1 and CDR2 are MNHEY and SVGAGI. The CDR3 nucleotides read TGTGCCAGCAGTTACTCGAACATCGGACAATCCCCTGGCTACACCTTC. Its protein product is CASSYSNIGQSPGYTF.

This chain joins TRBV15 and TRBJ1-2; weak D call: TRBD1 (5 bases). CDR3 length equals 12 residues. V was pared by 2 bases and J by 8 bases, with 9 bases between. The germline V gene encodes CDR1 LNHNV and CDR2 YYDKDF (reference sequence). The CDR3 here is CATSRQGYGYTF. The CDR3 nucleotides read TGTGCCACCAGCAGACAGGGATACGGCTACACCTTC.

This clone was observed a single time. The rearrangement joins TRBV5-1 to TRBJ1-1, with D unclear. V was clipped by 0 bases and J by 3 bases, with 9 bases between them. CDR1 and CDR2 (germline): SGHRS, YFSETQ. This CDR3 spans 14 amino acids. This CDR3 reads CASSLDFGDTEAFF. CDR3 bases: TGCGCCAGCAGCTTGGATTTCGGAGACACTGAAGCTTTCTTT.

This clone was seen a handful of times. V usage is TRBV5-1 and J usage is TRBJ2-1; 8 bases align to TRBD1. V gave up 2 bases and J gave up 0 bases; unmatched junction bases: 28. The germline V gene encodes CDR1 SGHRS and CDR2 YFSETQ. The CDR3 length is 24 residues. The CDR3 loop reads CASSFRIPPPGQAFPSSSYNEQFF. The CDR3 nucleotides read TGCGCCAGCAGCTTCCGTATACCTCCACCGGGACAGGCATTCCCCTCGAGCTCCTACAATGAGCAGTTCTTC.